The TCR beta chain described here comes from a study of CD8+CD57+ T cells in acquired aplastic anemia. As for this clonotype: The antigen remains unidentified.

Germline CDR1 and CDR2: DFQATT and SNEGSKA (reference sequence). This CDR3 has 15 amino acids. The V and J ends lost 6 bases and 6 bases, in that order; junction bases with no gene match: 11. TCR beta VDJ and CDR3 were profiled, and genomic DNA was the template. TCRdb analysed the reads with MiXCR anew, one entry per CDR3 protein. The table has 200,000 or so distinct CDR3 sequences, less than 60% seen once; the top ten hold just under 20%. Study results and limitations: About 28 sequences, all CD8+ CDR3, were shared between patients and controls.

Sequencing involved patients with CD8+CD57+ cell expansion previously shown by flow cytometry. Patients were therapy-naive when their blood was sampled. The chain employs TRBV20-1 and TRBJ1-6; 7 positions agree with TRBD1. Specimen: sorted CD4+, CD8+, or CD8+CD57+ T cells (not recorded which) from PBMCs. This receptor was obtained from a human donor with aplastic anemia. CDR3 in amino acids: CSAVTGVGGNSPLHF. The CDR3 coding sequence is TGCAGTGCCGTTACAGGGGTCGGCGGTAATTCACCCCTCCACTTT.